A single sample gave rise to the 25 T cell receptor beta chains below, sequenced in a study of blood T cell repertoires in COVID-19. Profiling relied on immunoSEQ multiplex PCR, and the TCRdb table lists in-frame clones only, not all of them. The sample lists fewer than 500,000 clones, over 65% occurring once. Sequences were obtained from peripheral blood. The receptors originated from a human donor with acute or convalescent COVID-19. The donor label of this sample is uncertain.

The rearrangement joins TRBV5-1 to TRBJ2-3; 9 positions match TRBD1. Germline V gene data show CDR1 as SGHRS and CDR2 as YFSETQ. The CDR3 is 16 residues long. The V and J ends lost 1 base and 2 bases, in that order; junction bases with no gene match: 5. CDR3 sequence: CASSLLRTGATDTQYF. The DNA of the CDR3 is TGCGCCAGCAGCTTGTTGAGGACAGGGGCCACAGATACGCAGTATTTT.

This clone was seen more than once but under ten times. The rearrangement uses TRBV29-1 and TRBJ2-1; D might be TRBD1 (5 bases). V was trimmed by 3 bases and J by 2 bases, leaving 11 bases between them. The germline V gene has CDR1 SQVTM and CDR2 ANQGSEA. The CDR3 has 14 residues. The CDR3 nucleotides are TGCAGCGTTGAGGAAGGGGTACCCTACAATGAGCAGTTCTTC. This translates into CSVEEGVPYNEQFF.

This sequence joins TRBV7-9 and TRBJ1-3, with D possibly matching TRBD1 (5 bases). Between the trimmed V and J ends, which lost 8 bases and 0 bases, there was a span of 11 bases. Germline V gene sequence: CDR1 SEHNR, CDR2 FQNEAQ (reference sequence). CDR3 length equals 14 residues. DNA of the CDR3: TGTGCCAGCCGACAGTTCCTCTCTGGAAACACCATATATTTT. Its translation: CASRQFLSGNTIYF.

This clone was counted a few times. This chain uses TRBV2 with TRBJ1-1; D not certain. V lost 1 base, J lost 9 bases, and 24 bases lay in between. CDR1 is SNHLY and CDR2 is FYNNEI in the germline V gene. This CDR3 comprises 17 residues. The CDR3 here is CASSEVLVIMGEGKAFF. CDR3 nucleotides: TGTGCCAGCAGTGAAGTTTTGGTTATAATGGGAGAAGGGAAAGCTTTCTTT.

CDR3 sequence: CASNPGQGYQPQHF. In nucleotides, the CDR3 is TGTGCCAGTAACCCCGGACAGGGCTATCAGCCCCAGCATTTT. J is TRBJ1-5 and V is TRBV19; 8 bases are a match to TRBD1. Trimming took 7 bases from V and 5 from J; bases not matched to a gene: 7. This CDR3 contains 14 residues. Germline V gene lookup returns CDR1 LNHDA and CDR2 SQIVND (reference sequence).

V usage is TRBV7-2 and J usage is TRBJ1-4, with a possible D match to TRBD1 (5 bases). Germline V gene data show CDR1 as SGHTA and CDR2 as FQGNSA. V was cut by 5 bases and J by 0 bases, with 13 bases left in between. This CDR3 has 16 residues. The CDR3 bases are TGTGCCAGCAGCCAGAGTACAGGAACAACTAATGAAAAACTGTTTTTT. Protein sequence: CASSQSTGTTNEKLFF.

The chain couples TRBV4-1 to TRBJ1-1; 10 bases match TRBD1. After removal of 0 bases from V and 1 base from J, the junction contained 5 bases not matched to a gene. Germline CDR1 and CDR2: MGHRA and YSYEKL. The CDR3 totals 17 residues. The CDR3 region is CASSQEGQGLGNTEAFF. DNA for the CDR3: TGCGCCAGCAGCCAAGAGGGACAGGGGCTCGGGAACACTGAAGCTTTCTTT.

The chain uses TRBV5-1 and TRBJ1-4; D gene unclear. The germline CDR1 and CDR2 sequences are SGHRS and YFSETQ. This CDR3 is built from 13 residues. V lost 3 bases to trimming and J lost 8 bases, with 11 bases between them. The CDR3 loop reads CASSSEGFEKLFF. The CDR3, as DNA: TGCGCCAGCAGCTCAGAGGGCTTCGAAAAACTGTTTTTT.

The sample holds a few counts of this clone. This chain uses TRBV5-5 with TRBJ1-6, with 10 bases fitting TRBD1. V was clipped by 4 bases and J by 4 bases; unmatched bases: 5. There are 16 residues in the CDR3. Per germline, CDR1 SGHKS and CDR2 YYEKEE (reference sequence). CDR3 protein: CASSPSGQGYNSPLHF. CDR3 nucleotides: TGTGCCAGCAGCCCTTCGGGACAGGGGTATAATTCACCCCTCCACTTT.

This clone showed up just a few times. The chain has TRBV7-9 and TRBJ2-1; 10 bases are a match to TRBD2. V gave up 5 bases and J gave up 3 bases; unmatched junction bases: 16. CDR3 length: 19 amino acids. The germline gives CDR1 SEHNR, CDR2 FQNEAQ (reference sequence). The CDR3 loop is CASSHLTSGPVSGYNEQFF. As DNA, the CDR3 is TGTGCCAGCAGCCACCTGACTAGCGGGCCGGTTTCGGGCTACAATGAGCAGTTCTTC.

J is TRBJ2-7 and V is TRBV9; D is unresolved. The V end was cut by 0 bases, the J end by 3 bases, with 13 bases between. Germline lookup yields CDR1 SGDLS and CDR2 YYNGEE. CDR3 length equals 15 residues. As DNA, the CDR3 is TGTGCCAGCAGCGTAGATCTCCAGTCCAACTACGAGCAGTACTTC. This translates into CASSVDLQSNYEQYF.

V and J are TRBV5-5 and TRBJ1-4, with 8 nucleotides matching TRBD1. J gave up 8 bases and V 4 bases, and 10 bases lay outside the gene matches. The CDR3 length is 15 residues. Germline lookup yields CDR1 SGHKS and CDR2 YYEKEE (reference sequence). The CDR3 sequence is CASSRGQGVDEKLFF. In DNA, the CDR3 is TGTGCCAGCAGCCGTGGACAGGGAGTAGACGAAAAACTGTTTTTT.

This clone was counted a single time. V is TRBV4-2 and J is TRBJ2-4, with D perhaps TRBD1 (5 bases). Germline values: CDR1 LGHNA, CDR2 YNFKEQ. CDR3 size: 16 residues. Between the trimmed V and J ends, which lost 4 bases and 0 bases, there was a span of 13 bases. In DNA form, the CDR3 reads TGTGCCAGCAGCCGTACAGGTTCCTTAGCCAAAAACATTCAGTACTTC. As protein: CASSRTGSLAKNIQYF.

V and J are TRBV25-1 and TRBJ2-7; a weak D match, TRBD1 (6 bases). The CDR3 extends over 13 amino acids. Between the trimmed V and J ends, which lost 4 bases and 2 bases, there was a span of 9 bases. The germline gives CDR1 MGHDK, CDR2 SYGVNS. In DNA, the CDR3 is TGTGCCAGCAGTGTAGGACAGACCTACGAGCAGTACTTC. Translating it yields CASSVGQTYEQYF.

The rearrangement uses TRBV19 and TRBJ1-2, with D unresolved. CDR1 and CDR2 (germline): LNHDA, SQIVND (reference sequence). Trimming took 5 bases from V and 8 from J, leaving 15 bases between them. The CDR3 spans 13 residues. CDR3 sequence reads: CASSPDSRVGYTF. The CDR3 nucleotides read TGTGCCAGTAGTCCGGACTCCCGAGTGGGCTACACCTTC.

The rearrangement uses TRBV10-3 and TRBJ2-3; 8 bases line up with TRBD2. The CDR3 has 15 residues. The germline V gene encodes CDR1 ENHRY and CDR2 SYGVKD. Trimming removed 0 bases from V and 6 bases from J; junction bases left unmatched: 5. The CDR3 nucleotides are TGTGCCATCAGTGAGTCGGGGACTAGTCATGATACGCAGTATTTT. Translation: CAISESGTSHDTQYF.

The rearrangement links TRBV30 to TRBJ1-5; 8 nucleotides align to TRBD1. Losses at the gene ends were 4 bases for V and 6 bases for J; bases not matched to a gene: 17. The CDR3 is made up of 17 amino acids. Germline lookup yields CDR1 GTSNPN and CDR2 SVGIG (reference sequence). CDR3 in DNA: TGTGCCTGGACCCCCGCTAGGGTCGACAGGGGTGGTCAGCCCCAGCATTTT. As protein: CAWTPARVDRGGQPQHF.

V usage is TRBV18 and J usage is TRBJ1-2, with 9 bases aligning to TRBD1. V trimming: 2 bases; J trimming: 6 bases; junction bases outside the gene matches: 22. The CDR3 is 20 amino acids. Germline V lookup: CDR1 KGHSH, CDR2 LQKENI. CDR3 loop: CASSPLPTGGVGRGTDGYTF. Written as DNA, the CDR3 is TGTGCCAGCTCACCATTACCAACAGGGGGCGTAGGTAGAGGGACTGATGGCTACACCTTC.

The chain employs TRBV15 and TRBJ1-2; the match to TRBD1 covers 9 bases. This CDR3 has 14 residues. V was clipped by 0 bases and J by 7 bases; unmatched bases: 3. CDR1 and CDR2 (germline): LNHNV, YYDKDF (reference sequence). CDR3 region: CATSRDRDRVGYTF. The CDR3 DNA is TGTGCCACCAGCAGAGACCGGGACAGGGTTGGCTACACCTTC.

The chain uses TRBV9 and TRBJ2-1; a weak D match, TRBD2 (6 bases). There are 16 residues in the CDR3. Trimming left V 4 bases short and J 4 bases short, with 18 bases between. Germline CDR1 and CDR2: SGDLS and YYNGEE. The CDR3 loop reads CASSPRTAGGYNEQFF. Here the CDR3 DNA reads TGTGCCAGCAGCCCCCGGACCGCCGGGGGTTACAATGAGCAGTTCTTC.

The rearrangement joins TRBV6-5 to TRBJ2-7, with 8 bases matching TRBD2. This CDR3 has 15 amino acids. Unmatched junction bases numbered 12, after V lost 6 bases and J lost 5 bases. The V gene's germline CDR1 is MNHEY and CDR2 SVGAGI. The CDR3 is CASRSSGSGRDEQYF. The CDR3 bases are TGTGCCAGCAGATCCAGCGGGAGCGGCCGCGACGAGCAGTACTTC.

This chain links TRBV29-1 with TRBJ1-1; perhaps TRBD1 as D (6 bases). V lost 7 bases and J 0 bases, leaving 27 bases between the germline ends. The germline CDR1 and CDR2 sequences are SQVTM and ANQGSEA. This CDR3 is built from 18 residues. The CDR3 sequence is CSASGTRTALGMNTEAFF. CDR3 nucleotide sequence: TGCAGCGCATCCGGGACAAGGACTGCGTTGGGCATGAACACTGAAGCTTTCTTT.

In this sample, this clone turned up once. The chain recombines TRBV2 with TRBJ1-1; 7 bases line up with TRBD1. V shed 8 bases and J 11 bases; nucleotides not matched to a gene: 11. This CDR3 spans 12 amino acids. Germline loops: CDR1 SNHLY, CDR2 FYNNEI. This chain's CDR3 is CASAGTELAAFF. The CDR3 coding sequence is TGTGCCAGCGCCGGGACAGAGCTGGCGGCTTTCTTT.

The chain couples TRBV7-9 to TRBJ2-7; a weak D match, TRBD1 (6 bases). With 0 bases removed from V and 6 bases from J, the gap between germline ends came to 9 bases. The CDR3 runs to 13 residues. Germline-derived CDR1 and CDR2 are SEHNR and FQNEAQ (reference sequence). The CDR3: CASSLATGLEQYF. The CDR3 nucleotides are TGTGCCAGCAGCTTAGCAACAGGGCTCGAGCAGTACTTC.

CDR3 region: CASSLEAGGVNQPQHF. DNA for the CDR3: TGTGCCAGCAGCTTGGAGGCGGGGGGCGTCAATCAGCCCCAGCATTTT. The chain employs TRBV5-6 and TRBJ1-5; D is perhaps TRBD1 (6 bases). CDR1 is SGHDT, CDR2 YYEEEE, per germline. Between the trimmed V and J ends, which lost 0 bases and 3 bases, there was a span of 13 bases. The CDR3 spans 16 residues.